These T cell receptor beta chains were read from a single sample in a study of T cells after yellow fever vaccination. TCRdb reprocessed the 5' RACE reads with MiXCR, giving one entry per CDR3 protein. The table lists 300,000 or so distinct CDR3 sequences, under 5% of them singletons. The sequenced sample was PBMCs, obtained 5 days after the yellow fever booster vaccination. The receptors here all came from a man aged 18 to 29 who received the YFV17D yellow fever vaccine. CDR3s leave out the opening cysteine and the closing phenylalanine or tryptophan. D genes are given only for firm matches.

- TRBJ1-1 TRBV5-1 ASSLVPLNTEAF
- TRBJ1-5 TRBV2 ASGGGLNQPQH
- TRBJ1-6 TRBV13 ASSLFGNSPLH
TRBD2 TRBJ2-3 TRBV6-2/TRBV6-3 ASSHSGGADTQY
- TRBJ1-5 TRBV19 ASRHGDSRLAQH
- TRBJ2-1 TRBV25-1 ASSVGGPGDEQF
- TRBJ2-5 TRBV7-2 ASSLGPVETQY
- TRBJ1-6 TRBV10-3 AISDQGGSYNSPLH
- TRBJ1-2 TRBV12-5 ASGLVPIDYGYT
- TRBJ1-1 TRBV5-1 ASRAGHQNTEAF
- TRBJ1-6 TRBV5-1 ASSLAGAAGLKNSPLH
TRBD2 TRBJ2-6 TRBV20-1 SAPSGGAPGGANVLT
- TRBJ2-5 TRBV19 ASSKGFQETQY
- TRBJ1-4 TRBV11-2 ASSFGREKLF
- TRBJ1-1 TRBV7-2 ASSLGGLLLNTEAF
- TRBJ2-7 TRBV3-1 ASSFAGGTGAYEQY
TRBD2 TRBJ2-7 TRBV12-3/TRBV12-4 ASSQRRGGPDEQY